A single sample is the source of the 8 T cell receptor beta chains below, sequenced in a study of blood T cell repertoires in COVID-19. Using immunoSEQ multiplex PCR, the repertoire was profiled, and TCRdb retains in-frame clones only, with some absent. In the table there are roughly 270,000 clones, roughly 80% of which are singletons. The sample consisted of PBMCs or T cells enriched from blood (not recorded which). The receptors originated from a man aged 40-50 years who had been exposed to COVID-19.

This clone was found a few times. In DNA, the CDR3 is TGTGCCAGCAGCCTGTCCTTAGCGGGAGGCGCGGCCCAGTACTTC. Residues: CASSLSLAGGAAQYF. The chain combines TRBV7-9 with TRBJ2-5; 10 bases are a match to TRBD2. The CDR3 covers 15 residues. Per germline, CDR1 SEHNR and CDR2 FQNEAQ (reference sequence). Trimming cost V 5 bases and J 9 bases; bases outside gene matches: 12.

The chain employs TRBV19 and TRBJ2-1, with D possibly matching TRBD2 (5 bases). The germline V gene encodes CDR1 LNHDA and CDR2 SQIVND (reference sequence). With 4 bases removed from V and 4 bases from J, the gap between germline ends came to 17 bases. CDR3 length equals 16 residues. The CDR3 protein is CASSTSMRVLYNEQFF. CDR3 bases: TGTGCCAGTAGTACCTCCATGCGGGTCCTTTACAATGAGCAGTTCTTC.

The chain carries TRBV19 and TRBJ2-3; 10 nucleotides align to TRBD1. J lost 6 bases, V lost 7 bases, and 4 bases had no gene match. Germline V gives CDR1 LNHDA, CDR2 SQIVND (reference sequence). The CDR3 has 13 amino acids. For the CDR3, the DNA is TGTGCCAGTAATGACAGGGGGCTGGATACGCAGTATTTT. It encodes CASNDRGLDTQYF.

The chain couples TRBV5-1 to TRBJ2-7; 7 bases map to TRBD2. Trimming took 1 base from V and 5 from J; bases not matched to a gene: 9. Germline lookup yields CDR1 SGHRS and CDR2 YFSETQ. The CDR3 extends over 15 amino acids. The CDR3 here is CASSLSPREYHEQYF. The DNA of the CDR3 is TGCGCCAGCAGCTTGAGCCCGCGGGAGTACCACGAGCAGTACTTC.

The CDR3 region is CASSREYGEGDNGELFF. The CDR3 bases are TGTGCCAGCAGCCGAGAGTACGGGGAGGGAGATAACGGGGAGCTGTTTTTT. The rearrangement uses TRBV11-2 and TRBJ2-2; 7 nucleotides line up with TRBD2. The J segment lost 7 bases and the V segment lost 5 bases, leaving 16 bases of the junction unmatched. Germline assignment: CDR1 SGHAT and CDR2 FQNNGV. This CDR3 has 17 amino acids.

The rearrangement uses TRBV7-6 and TRBJ2-1; 7 nucleotides line up with TRBD1. There are 17 residues in the CDR3. V trimming: 5 bases; J trimming: 1 base; junction bases outside the gene matches: 11. CDR1 is SGHVS and CDR2 is FNYEAQ in the germline V gene. CDR3 DNA: TGTGCCAGCAGCGCAACGCCGACAGGGATGTCCTACAATGAGCAGTTCTTC. Translating gives CASSATPTGMSYNEQFF.

The chain employs TRBV5-8 and TRBJ1-6, with D perhaps TRBD1 (6 bases). Trimming cost V 0 bases and J 8 bases, with 9 bases left between them. This CDR3 is built from 14 residues. The germline gives CDR1 SGHTS, CDR2 YDEGEE. Here the CDR3 DNA reads TGTGCCAGCAGCTTGGATCAGGGGTATTCACCCCTCCACTTT. It is translated as CASSLDQGYSPLHF.

This clone was recorded a few times. The V and J genes are TRBV7-2 and TRBJ1-4, with TRBD1 matching 7 bases. The J segment lost 4 bases and the V segment lost 0 bases, leaving 2 bases of the junction unmatched. The CDR3 is made up of 15 amino acids. CDR1 and CDR2 from the germline V gene are SGHTA and FQGNSA. CDR3 DNA: TGTGCCAGCAGCTTAGCTCACAGGGGTAATGAAAAACTGTTTTTT. Amino acid sequence: CASSLAHRGNEKLFF.